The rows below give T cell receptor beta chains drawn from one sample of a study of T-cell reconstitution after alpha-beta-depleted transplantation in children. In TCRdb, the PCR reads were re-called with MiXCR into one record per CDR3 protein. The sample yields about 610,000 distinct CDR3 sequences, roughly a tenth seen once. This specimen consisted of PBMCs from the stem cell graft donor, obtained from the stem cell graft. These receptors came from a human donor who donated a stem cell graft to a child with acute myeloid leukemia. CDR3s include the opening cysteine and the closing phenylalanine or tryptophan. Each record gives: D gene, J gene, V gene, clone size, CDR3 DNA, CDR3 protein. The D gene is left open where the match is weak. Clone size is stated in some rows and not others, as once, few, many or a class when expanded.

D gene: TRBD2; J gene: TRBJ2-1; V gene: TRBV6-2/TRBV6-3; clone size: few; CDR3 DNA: TGTGCCAGCGACGGACTAGCGGGTCCCCGGAGCTCCTACAATGAGCAGTTCTTC; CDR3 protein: CASDGLAGPRSSYNEQFF
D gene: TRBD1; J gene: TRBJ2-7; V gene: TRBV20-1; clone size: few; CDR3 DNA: TGCAGTGCCCCGCACGCCGGGACAGGATCCTACGAGCAGTACTTC; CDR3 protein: CSAPHAGTGSYEQYF
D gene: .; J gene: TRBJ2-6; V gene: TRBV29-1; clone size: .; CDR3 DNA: TGCAGCGTCGTCGGGGCCTCTGGGGCCAACGTCCTGACTTTC; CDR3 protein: CSVVGASGANVLTF
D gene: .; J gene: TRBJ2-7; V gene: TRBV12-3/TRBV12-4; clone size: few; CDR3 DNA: TGTGCCAGCAGTTCCCCCGGGCCCCAAATCAACTACGAGCAGTACTTC; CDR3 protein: CASSSPGPQINYEQYF
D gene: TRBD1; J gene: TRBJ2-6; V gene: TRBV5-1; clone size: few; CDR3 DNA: TGCGCCAGCAAGGGACAGTCTGGGGCCAACGTCCTGACTTTC; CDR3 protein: CASKGQSGANVLTF
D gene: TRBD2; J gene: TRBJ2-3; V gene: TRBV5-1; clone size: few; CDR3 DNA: TGCGCCAGCAGCTTGGGGCGTACTCGGGGACTAGCGAGGCTGACAGATACGCAGTATTTT; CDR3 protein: CASSLGRTRGLARLTDTQYF
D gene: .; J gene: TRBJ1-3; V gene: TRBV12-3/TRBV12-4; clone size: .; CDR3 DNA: TGTGCCAGCAGCGCGAGCTCTGGAAACACCATATATTTT; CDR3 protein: CASSASSGNTIYF
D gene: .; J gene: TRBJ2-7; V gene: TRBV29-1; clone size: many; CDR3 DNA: TGCAGCGCGGTGCGAGATACCTACGAGCAGTACTTC; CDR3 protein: CSAVRDTYEQYF
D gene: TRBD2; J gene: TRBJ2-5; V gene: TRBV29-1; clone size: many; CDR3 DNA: TGCAGCGTTGGAAGACTAGCCGAAGAGACCCAGTACTTC; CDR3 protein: CSVGRLAEETQYF
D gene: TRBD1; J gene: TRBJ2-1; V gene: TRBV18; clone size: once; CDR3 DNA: TGTGCCAGCTCCCAAAGGGGGACAGGGCCCAATGAGCAGTTCTTC; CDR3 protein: CASSQRGTGPNEQFF
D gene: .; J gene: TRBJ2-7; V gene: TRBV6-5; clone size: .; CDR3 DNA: TGTGCCACCAGAGTCACAGGCTATTACGAGCAGTACTTC; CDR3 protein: CATRVTGYYEQYF
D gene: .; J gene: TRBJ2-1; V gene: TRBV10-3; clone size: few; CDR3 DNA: TGTGCCTTGGGACCCCCCGGCGGCGGTGAGCAGTTCTTC; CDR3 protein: CALGPPGGGEQFF
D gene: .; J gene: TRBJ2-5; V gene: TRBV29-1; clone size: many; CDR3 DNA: TGCAGCGTTGGCCTAGGACCGTACCAAGAGACCCAGTACTTC; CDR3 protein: CSVGLGPYQETQYF
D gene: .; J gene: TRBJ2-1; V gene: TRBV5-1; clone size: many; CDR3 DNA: TGCGCCAGCAGCATCACCGGGACGGATTACAATGAGCAGTTCTTC; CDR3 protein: CASSITGTDYNEQFF
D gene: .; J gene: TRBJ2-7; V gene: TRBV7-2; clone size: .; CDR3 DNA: TGTGCCAGCAGCTTAGCCTGGAAAGCCTACGAGCAGTACTTC; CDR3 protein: CASSLAWKAYEQYF
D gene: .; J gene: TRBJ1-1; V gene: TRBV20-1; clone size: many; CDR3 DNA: TGCAGTGGAGGGGGGGCGCGGGCTTTCTTT; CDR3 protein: CSGGGARAFF
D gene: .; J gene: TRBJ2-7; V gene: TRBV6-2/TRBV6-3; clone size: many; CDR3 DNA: TGTGCCAGCACTTTAAACGGGGAGCAGTACTTC; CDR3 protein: CASTLNGEQYF
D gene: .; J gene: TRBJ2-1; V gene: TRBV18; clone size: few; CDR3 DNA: TGTGCCAGCTCACCGTTGCGGGACACATACAATGAGCAGTTCTTC; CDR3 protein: CASSPLRDTYNEQFF
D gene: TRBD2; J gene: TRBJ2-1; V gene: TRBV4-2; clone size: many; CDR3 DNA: TGTGCCAGCGGGGAGGGTCAGGGCCCCCCCTACAATGAGCAGTTCTTC; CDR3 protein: CASGEGQGPPYNEQFF
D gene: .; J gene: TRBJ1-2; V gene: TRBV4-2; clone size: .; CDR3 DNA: TGTGCCATCGGCCCCCGGGTCCGCTACTGCTACACCTTC; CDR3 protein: CAIGPRVRYCYTF
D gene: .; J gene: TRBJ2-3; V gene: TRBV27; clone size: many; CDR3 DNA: TGTGCCAGCAGTCGCACCGGACCCAGCACAGATACGCAGTATTTT; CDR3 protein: CASSRTGPSTDTQYF
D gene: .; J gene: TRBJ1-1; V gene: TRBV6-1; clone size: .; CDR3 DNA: TGTGCCAGCAGTATGTCCAGTTCCATGAACACTGAAGCTTTCTTT; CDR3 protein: CASSMSSSMNTEAFF